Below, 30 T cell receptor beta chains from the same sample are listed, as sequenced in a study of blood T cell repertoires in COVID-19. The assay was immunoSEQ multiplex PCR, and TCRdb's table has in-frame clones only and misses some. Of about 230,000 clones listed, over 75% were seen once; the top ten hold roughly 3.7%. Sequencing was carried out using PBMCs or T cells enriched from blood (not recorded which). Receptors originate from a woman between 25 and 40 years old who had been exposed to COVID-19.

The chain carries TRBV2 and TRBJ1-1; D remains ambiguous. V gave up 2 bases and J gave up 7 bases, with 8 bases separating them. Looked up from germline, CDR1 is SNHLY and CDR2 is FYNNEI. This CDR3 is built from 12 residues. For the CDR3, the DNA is TGTGCCAGCAGTGAAATTCAAAATGAAGCTTTCTTT. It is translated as CASSEIQNEAFF.

In DNA, the CDR3 is TGTGCCAGCAGCTCCCCTCACGGGAGACCCCTCCGGGGGCAGTTCTTC. Its translation: CASSSPHGRPLRGQFF. This rearrangement joins TRBV11-2 to TRBJ2-1; TRBD2 might be the D (6 bases). Trimming pared 4 bases from V and 12 bases from J, leaving 25 bases between. CDR1 and CDR2 (germline): SGHAT, FQNNGV. The CDR3 loop spans 16 amino acids.

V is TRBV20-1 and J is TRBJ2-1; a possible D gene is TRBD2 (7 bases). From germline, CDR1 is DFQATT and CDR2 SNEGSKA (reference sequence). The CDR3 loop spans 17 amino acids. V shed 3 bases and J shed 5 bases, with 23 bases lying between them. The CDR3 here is CSASGGRGEDRNNEQFF. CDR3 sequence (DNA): TGCAGTGCTAGTGGGGGCCGGGGGGAGGATCGAAACAATGAGCAGTTCTTC.

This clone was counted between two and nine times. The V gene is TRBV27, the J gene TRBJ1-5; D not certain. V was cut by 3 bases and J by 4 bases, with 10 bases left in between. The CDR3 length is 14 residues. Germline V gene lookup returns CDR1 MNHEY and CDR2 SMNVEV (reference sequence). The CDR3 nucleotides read TGTGCCAGCAGTTTGTCGGGATTTAATCAGCCCCAGCATTTT. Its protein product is CASSLSGFNQPQHF.

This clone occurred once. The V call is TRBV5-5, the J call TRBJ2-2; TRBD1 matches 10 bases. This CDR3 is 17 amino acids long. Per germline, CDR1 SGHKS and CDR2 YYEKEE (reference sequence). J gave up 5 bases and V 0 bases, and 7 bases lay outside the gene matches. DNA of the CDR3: TGTGCCAGCAGCTTGGTGCTGGCGGGACAGGGGACCGGGGAGCTGTTTTTT. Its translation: CASSLVLAGQGTGELFF.

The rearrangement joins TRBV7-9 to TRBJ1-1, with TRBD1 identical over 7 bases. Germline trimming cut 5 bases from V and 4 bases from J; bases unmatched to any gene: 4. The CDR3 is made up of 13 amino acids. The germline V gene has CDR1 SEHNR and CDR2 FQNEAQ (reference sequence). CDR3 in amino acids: CASSPRQGTEAFF. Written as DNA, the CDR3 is TGTGCCAGCAGCCCTCGACAGGGCACTGAAGCTTTCTTT.

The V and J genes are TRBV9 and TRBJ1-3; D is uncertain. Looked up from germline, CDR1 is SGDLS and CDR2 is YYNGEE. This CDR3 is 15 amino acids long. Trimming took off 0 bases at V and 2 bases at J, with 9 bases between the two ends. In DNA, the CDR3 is TGTGCCAGCAGCGTAGAGTCCGGGGCTGGAAACACCATATATTTT. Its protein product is CASSVESGAGNTIYF. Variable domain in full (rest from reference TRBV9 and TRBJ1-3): DSGVTQTPKHLITATGQRVTLRCSPRSGDLSVYWYQQSLDQGLQFLIQYYNGEERAKGNILERFSAQQFPDLHSELNLSSLELGDSALYFCASSVESGAGNTIYFGEGSWLTVV.

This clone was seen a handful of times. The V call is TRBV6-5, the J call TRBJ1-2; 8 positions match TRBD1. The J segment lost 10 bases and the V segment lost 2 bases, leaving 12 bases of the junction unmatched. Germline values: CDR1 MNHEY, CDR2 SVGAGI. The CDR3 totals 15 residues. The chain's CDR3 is CASSYQKGTGNYYTF. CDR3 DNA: TGTGCCAGCAGTTACCAGAAAGGGACAGGCAACTACTACACCTTC.

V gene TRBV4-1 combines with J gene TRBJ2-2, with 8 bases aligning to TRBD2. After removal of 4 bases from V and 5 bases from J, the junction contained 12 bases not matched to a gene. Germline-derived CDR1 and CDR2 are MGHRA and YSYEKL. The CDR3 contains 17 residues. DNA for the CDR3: TGCGCCAGCAGCCGGCCTATAGGCGGGAGGAGGACCGGGGAGCTGTTTTTT. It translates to CASSRPIGGRRTGELFF.

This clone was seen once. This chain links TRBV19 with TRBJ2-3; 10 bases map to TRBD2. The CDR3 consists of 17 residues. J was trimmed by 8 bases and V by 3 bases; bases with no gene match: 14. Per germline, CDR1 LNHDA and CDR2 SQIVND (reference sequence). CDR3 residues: CASSIFWASGRMRTQYF. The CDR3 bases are TGTGCCAGTAGTATTTTTTGGGCTAGCGGGAGAATGCGTACGCAGTATTTT.

CDR3 sequence: CASSPRTSGSIEQYF. DNA of the CDR3: TGTGCCAGCAGCCCGCGGACTAGCGGGAGTATCGAGCAGTACTTC. This chain joins TRBV7-9 and TRBJ2-7; 13 bases map to TRBD2. The CDR3 sequence is 15 residues long. Per germline, CDR1 SEHNR and CDR2 FQNEAQ (reference sequence). The V and J ends lost 5 bases and 6 bases, in that order; junction bases with no gene match: 7.

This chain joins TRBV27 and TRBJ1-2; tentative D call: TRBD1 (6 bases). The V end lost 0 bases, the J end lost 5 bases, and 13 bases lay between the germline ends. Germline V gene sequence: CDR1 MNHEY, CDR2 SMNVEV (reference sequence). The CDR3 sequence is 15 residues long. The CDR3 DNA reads TGTGCCAGCAGTTTATCTGCCAGGGGTGGATATGGCTACACCTTC. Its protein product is CASSLSARGGYGYTF.

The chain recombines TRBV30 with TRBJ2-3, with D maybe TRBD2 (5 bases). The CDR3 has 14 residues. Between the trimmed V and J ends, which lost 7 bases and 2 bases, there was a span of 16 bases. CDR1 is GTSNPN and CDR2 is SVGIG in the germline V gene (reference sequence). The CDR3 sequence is CASALATHTDTQYF. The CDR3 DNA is TGTGCCTCCGCCTTAGCGACCCACACAGATACGCAGTATTTT.

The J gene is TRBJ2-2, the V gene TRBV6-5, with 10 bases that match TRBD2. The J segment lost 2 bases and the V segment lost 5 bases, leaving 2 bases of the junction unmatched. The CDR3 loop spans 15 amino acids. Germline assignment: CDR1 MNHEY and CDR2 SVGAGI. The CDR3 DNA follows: TGTGCCAGCAGTCCTAGCGGGGGCAACACCGGGGAGCTGTTTTTT. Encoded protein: CASSPSGGNTGELFF.

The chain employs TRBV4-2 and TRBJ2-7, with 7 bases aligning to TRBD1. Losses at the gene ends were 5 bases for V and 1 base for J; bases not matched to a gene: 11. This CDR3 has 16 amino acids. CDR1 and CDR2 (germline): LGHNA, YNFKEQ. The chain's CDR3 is CASSTHRGDLSYEQYF. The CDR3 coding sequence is TGTGCCAGCAGCACTCACAGGGGAGACCTATCCTACGAGCAGTACTTC.

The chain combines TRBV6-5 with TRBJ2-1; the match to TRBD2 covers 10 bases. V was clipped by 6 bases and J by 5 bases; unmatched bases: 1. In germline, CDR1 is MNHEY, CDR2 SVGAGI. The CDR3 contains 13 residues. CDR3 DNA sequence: TGTGCCAGCAGGCTAGCGGGGGACAATGAGCAGTTCTTC. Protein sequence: CASRLAGDNEQFF.

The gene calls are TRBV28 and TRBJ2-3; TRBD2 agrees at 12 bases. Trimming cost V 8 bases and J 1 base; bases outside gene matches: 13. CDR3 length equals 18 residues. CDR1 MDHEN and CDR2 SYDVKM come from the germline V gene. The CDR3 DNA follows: TGTGCCAGCGGAGCTAGCGGGAGGGCCGGGGCTGGCACAGATACGCAGTATTTT. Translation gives CASGASGRAGAGTDTQYF.

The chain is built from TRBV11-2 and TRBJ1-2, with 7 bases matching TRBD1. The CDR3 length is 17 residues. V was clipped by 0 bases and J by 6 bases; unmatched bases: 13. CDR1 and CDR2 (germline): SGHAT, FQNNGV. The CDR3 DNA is TGTGCCAGCAGCTTAGATCTGGAGGTCGAGGGGGCGCATGGCTACACCTTC. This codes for CASSLDLEVEGAHGYTF. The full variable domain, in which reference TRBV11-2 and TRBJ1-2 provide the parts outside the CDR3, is EAGVAQSPRYKIIEKRQSVAFWCNPISGHATLYWYQQILGQGPKLLIQFQNNGVVDDSQLPKDRFSAERLKGVDSTLKIQPAKLEDSAVYLCASSLDLEVEGAHGYTFGSGTRLTVV.

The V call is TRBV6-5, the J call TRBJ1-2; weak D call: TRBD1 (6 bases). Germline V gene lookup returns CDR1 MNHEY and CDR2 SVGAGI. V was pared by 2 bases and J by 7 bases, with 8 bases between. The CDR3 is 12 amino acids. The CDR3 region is CASSYPGAGYTF. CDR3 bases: TGTGCCAGCAGTTACCCAGGGGCTGGCTACACCTTC.

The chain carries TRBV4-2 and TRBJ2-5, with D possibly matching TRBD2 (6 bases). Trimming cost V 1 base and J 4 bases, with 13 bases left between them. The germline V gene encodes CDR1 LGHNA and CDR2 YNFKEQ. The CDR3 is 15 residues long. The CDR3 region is CASSQGGRGGETQYF. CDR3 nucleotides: TGTGCCAGCAGCCAAGGGGGTCGGGGAGGAGAGACCCAGTACTTC.

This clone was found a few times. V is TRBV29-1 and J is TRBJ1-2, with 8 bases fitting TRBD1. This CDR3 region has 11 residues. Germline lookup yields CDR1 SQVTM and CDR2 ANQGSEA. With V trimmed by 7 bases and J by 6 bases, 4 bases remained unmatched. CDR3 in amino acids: CSAPGGHGYTF. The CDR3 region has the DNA TGCAGCGCCCCAGGGGGCCATGGCTACACCTTC.

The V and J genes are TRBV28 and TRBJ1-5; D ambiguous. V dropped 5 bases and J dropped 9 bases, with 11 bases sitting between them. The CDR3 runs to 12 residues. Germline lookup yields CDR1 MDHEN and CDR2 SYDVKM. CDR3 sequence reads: CASSLGMRPQHF. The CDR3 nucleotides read TGTGCCAGCAGTCTAGGTATGCGGCCCCAGCATTTT.

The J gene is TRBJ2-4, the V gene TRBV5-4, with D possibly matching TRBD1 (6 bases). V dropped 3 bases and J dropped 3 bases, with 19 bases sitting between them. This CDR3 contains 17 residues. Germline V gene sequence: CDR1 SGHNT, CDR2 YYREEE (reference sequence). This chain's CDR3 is CASSSGTNPFIKNIQYF. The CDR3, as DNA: TGTGCCAGCAGCTCGGGGACAAACCCTTTTATCAAAAACATTCAGTACTTC.

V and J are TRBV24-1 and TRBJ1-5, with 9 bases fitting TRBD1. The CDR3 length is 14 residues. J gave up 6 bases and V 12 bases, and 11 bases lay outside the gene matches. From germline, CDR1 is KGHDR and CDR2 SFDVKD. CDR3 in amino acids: CASGQGLDGQPQHF. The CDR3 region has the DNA TGTGCCTCAGGACAGGGGCTAGACGGTCAGCCCCAGCATTTT.

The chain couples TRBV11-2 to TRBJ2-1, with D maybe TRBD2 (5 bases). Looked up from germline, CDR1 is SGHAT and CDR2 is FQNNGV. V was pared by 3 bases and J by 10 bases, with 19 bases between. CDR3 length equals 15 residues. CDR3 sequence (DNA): TGTGCCAGCAGCTTGTCAACTAGTCCCTTCGGAGAGCAGTTCTTC. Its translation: CASSLSTSPFGEQFF.

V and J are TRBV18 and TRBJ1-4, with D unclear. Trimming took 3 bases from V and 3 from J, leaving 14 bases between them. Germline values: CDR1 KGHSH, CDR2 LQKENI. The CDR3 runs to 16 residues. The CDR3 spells CASSPSVIQANEKLFF. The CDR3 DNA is TGTGCCAGCTCACCCTCAGTGATTCAGGCTAATGAAAAACTGTTTTTT. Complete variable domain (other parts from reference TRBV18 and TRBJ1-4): NAGVMQNPRHLVRRRGQEARLRCSPMKGHSHVYWYRQLPEEGLKFMVYLQKENIIDESGMPKERFSAEFPKEGPSILRIQQVVRGDSAAYFCASSPSVIQANEKLFFGSGTQLSVL.

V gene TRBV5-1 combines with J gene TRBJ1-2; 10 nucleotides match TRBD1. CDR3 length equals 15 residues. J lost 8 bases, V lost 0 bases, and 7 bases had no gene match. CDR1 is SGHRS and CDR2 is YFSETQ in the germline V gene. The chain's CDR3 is CASSLEVGTGVGYTF. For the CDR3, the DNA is TGCGCCAGCAGCTTGGAAGTTGGGACAGGGGTGGGCTACACCTTC.

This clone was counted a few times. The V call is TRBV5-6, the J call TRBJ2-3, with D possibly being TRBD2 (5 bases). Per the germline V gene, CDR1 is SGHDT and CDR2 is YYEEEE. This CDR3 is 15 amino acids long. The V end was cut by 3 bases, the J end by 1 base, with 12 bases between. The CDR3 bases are TGTGCCAGCAGCTATCTAGCCCCAGGCACAGATACGCAGTATTTT. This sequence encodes CASSYLAPGTDTQYF.

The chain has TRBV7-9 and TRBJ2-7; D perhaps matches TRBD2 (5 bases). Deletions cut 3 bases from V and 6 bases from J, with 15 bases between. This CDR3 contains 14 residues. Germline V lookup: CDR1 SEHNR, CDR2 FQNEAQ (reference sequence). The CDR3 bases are TGTGCCAGCAGCTTTGTCCGGGGTTGGGGCGAGCAGTACTTC. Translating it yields CASSFVRGWGEQYF. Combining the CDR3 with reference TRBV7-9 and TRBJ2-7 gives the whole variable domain DTGVSQNPRHKITKRGQNVTFRCDPISEHNRLYWYRQTLGQGPEFLTYFQNEAQLEKSRLLSDRFSAERPKGSFSTLEIQRTEQGDSAMYLCASSFVRGWGEQYFGPGTRLTVT.

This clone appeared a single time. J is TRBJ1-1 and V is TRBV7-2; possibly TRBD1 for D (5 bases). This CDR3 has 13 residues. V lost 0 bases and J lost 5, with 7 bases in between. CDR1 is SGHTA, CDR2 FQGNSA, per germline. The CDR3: CASSLARGTEAFF. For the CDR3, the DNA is TGTGCCAGCAGCTTAGCTCGGGGGACTGAAGCTTTCTTT.